This T cell receptor beta chain emerged from a study of T cell repertoires in ileal Crohn's disease (dated by TCRdb to about 2019). Notes on the research overall: The median duration of disease was roughly eight years, and at the time of surgery around 32% of patients were active smokers. Surgery was performed for a complication in all patients, with stricturing disease in approximately 60% and penetrating disease in roughly 39%. About half of the patients received postoperative therapy: fewer than 12 received thiopurines and some 20 received anti-TNF agents. The study was conducted in parallel with a multicentre cohort that was designed to identify predictors of early endoscopic recurrence following ileocolonic resection. A Rutgeerts score higher than i0 was the definition used for endoscopic postoperative recurrence. M6 samples were neoterminal ileum biopsies taken at postoperative colonoscopy. A total of 170 or so mucosal samples from 57 patients were sequenced, with samples obtained at several locations on the surgical specimen and at postoperative endoscopy. TCR repertoire analysis was done in fewer than 65 Crohn's disease patients from a prospective multicentre cohort.

What this sample's time point label stands for: neoterminal ileum biopsy at postoperative endoscopy, about 6 months after surgery. Adults with ileal or ileocolonic Crohn's disease for whom ileocolonic resection was indicated were considered eligible. Whole ileal mucosal biopsies were kept frozen at -80 degrees C prior to DNA extraction. Genomic DNA was isolated from frozen whole biopsies using a TRizol-based method, and the DNA was quantified with a NanoDrop 2000 spectrophotometer. Study-wide findings and limitations: A significantly higher proportion of clonal expansions was observed in active smokers at surgery than in non-smokers (about 25% vs 20%, p=0.02). The timing of postoperative endoscopy varied within the first year after surgery, and the median delay was roughly 7.4 months. Endoscopic recurrence was linked to a higher percentage of high-frequency clones at surgery, and recurrence occurred in every patient whose clonality exceeded 26.8% (18/57). More high-frequency clones were carried by sorted CD8 T cells than by CD4 T cells, suggesting that mucosal expansions were mainly CD8. Only a subgroup of patients, of unstated size, had mucosal CD4 and CD8 T cells sorted and sequenced.

As regards this clone: No cognate antigen has been identified for it. No much larger clonotype is one base removed from it; base qualities were not supplied.

For commercial TCRB immunosequencing, 400 to 550 nanograms of biopsy DNA were submitted for each sample. CDR3 regions were amplified from genomic DNA by Adaptive Biotechnology using a two-step, amplification bias-controlled multiplex PCR. The first PCR used primers for every V and J gene segment; the second PCR added barcodes and Illumina adapters. CDR3 libraries were sequenced using an Illumina instrument. Per the original workflow: The analysis used both the pipelines supplied by the vendor and custom analysis of the raw data in R/Bioconductor with R version 3.3.0. Clonality, ranging from 0 to 1, was calculated as the inverse of the normalised Shannon entropy of all productive clones. High-frequency clones were defined as the repertoire share of the top 100 clones, retaining only clones passing a 95% confidence test. Overlap between samples was measured with the Morisita-Horn index, while repertoire diversity was measured with the Simpson index. TCRdb holds this immuneACCESS table with in-frame rearrangements only. Some clones are missing; in checked studies, unresolved V genes explain under half, and the rest has no known cause. The V and J calls and clone size are taken from that table; D and trimming were inferred from the DNA. The sample table shows fewer than 13,000 clones, and about 81% are seen once. Over 13% of the sample rests with the top ten.

Trimmed from V: 5 bases; trimmed from J: 4 bases; junction bases lacking a gene match: 10. From the germline V gene, CDR1 is SGHVS and CDR2 is FQNEAQ. The CDR3, from cysteine to phenylalanine, totals 16 residues. The entry retains the CDR3 DNA only, 48 bases that are in frame from base 1. The rearrangement joined TRBV7-8 to TRBJ2-1, with 8 bases in between that match TRBD2. This TCR derives from an adult with Crohn's disease. Sequencing was performed on ileal tissue. This receptor carries the CDR3 CASSHLRGGLYNEQFF. The DNA is TGTGCCAGCAGCCATCTCCGGGGGGGGCTTTACAATGAGCAGTTCTTC.